Below, 30 T cell receptor beta chains from the same sample are listed, as sequenced in a study of T cells in Graves' hyperthyroidism and ophthalmopathy. Amplification yielded TCR beta CDR3 regions, with RNA transcripts as the source. Initially, a first-round RT-PCR of the TCR CDR3 employed the HTBI primer set. Using its own MiXCR run on the multiplex PCR reads, TCRdb lists one record per CDR3 protein. The sample has hundreds of thousands of distinct CDR3 sequences; around 20% are singletons. Specimen: blood. Source of these receptors: a man between 25 and 39 years old with Graves' ophthalmopathy.

This clonotype was recorded many times. The chain uses TRBV18 and TRBJ2-7, with D possibly matching TRBD2 (5 bases). Trimming took 1 base from V and 2 from J, leaving 6 bases between them. From germline, CDR1 is KGHSH and CDR2 LQKENI. The CDR3 runs 13 residues. The CDR3 is CASSPRGTYEQYF. CDR3 in DNA: TGTGCCAGCTCACCACGAGGGACCTACGAGCAGTACTTC.

This clonotype was found a few times. The gene calls are TRBV6-1 and TRBJ1-5; D is undetermined. This CDR3 has 16 residues. The V and J ends lost 6 bases and 3 bases respectively, with 18 bases between them. Germline-derived CDR1 and CDR2 are MNHNS and SASEGT. CDR3 residues: CASRLTGRSYNQPQHF. The CDR3 nucleotides read TGTGCCAGCAGACTCACCGGACGGAGTTACAATCAGCCCCAGCATTTT.

The chain couples TRBV19 to TRBJ1-3; no reliable D call. Looked up from germline, CDR1 is LNHDA and CDR2 is SQIVND (reference sequence). The CDR3 is made up of 19 amino acids. V was cut by 3 bases and J by 0 bases, with 21 bases left in between. CDR3 amino acids: CASSISVGRQTFSGNTIYF. The CDR3 DNA reads as TGTGCCAGTAGTATTAGCGTCGGCCGGCAGACCTTCTCTGGAAACACCATATATTTT.

This CDR3 reads CASSLGQGFLEQYF. The CDR3 DNA reads as TGTGCCAGCAGCCTAGGACAGGGGTTTCTCGAGCAGTACTTC. The chain carries TRBV7-9 and TRBJ2-7; TRBD1 agrees at 9 bases. CDR3 length: 14 amino acids. CDR1 and CDR2 (germline): SEHNR, FQNEAQ (reference sequence). V was clipped by 5 bases and J by 6 bases; unmatched bases: 8.

This clonotype was counted at least ten times. V and J are TRBV28 and TRBJ2-7, with TRBD2 as a possible D gene (7 bases). Germline V gene sequence: CDR1 MDHEN, CDR2 SYDVKM. V lost 6 bases and J lost 4, with 19 bases in between. This CDR3 has 15 residues. DNA of the CDR3: TGTGCCAGCAGAAGCCTTAACAGGGAGGGTTACGAGCAGTACTTC. Its translation: CASRSLNREGYEQYF.

The sample holds many counts of this clonotype. This chain joins TRBV6-1 and TRBJ1-4, with a tentative D call TRBD1 (5 bases). CDR1 and CDR2 from the germline V gene are MNHNS and SASEGT. V lost 6 bases and J lost 7, with 15 bases in between. The CDR3 has 14 amino acids. This chain's CDR3 is CASRTSGPGEKLFF. In DNA form, the CDR3 reads TGTGCCAGCAGGACCTCAGGGCCCGGTGAAAAACTGTTTTTT.

V gene TRBV14 combines with J gene TRBJ2-3; perhaps TRBD2 as D (5 bases). Looked up from germline, CDR1 is SGHDN and CDR2 is FVKESK. CDR3 size: 14 residues. Trimming removed 0 bases at V and 3 bases at J, with 7 bases between. CDR3 sequence reads: CASSQDRRTDTQYF. DNA for the CDR3: TGTGCCAGCAGCCAAGATAGGAGGACAGATACGCAGTATTTT.

V is TRBV14 and J is TRBJ1-4; 8 bases are shared with TRBD1. The CDR3 totals 13 residues. J lost 9 bases, V lost 5 bases, and 5 bases had no gene match. CDR1 and CDR2 from the germline V gene are SGHDN and FVKESK. The CDR3 coding sequence is TGTGCCAGCAGCTTTGACAGGGGTAAAAAACTGTTTTTT. This translates into CASSFDRGKKLFF.

At least ten counts were recorded for this clonotype. V is TRBV20-1 and J is TRBJ1-1, with unresolved D. Germline CDR1 reads DFQATT; CDR2 reads SNEGSKA (reference sequence). The CDR3 is made up of 13 amino acids. Trimming left V 6 bases short and J 5 bases short, with 16 bases between. The CDR3 region is CSAPRSEGTEAFF. CDR3 bases: TGCAGTGCCCCAAGGAGCGAGGGAACTGAAGCTTTCTTT.

The rearrangement joins TRBV20-1 to TRBJ2-7, with 11 bases that match TRBD2. This CDR3 is built from 11 residues. Germline assignment: CDR1 DFQATT and CDR2 SNEGSKA (reference sequence). CDR3 nucleotide sequence: TGCAGCGGGACTAGCGGCTACGAGCAGTACTTC. Protein: CSGTSGYEQYF.

In its sample, this clonotype was seen many times. The chain uses TRBV3-1 and TRBJ2-5; no clear D. The CDR3 is 14 residues long. Germline V lookup: CDR1 LGHDT, CDR2 YNNKEL (reference sequence). Deletions cut 0 bases from V and 4 bases from J, with 9 bases between. CDR3 coding DNA: TGTGCCAGCAGCCAAGAGTGGGGAACAGAGACCCAGTACTTC. Protein product: CASSQEWGTETQYF.

This clonotype was counted a few times. This rearrangement joins TRBV5-1 to TRBJ1-1, with D perhaps matching TRBD1 (6 bases). Trimming stripped 4 bases from V and 4 bases from J, with 11 bases between. Per germline, CDR1 SGHRS and CDR2 YFSETQ. There are 13 residues in the CDR3. Here the CDR3 reads CASSTGHRTEAFF. The CDR3 DNA sequence: TGCGCCAGCAGCACGGGACACCGCACTGAAGCTTTCTTT.

The sample holds many counts of this clonotype. V usage is TRBV20-1 and J usage is TRBJ1-5, with 9 bases lining up with TRBD1. The CDR3 is 15 amino acids. V was clipped by 0 bases and J by 7 bases; unmatched bases: 7. Per the germline V gene, CDR1 is DFQATT and CDR2 is SNEGSKA (reference sequence). The CDR3 sequence: CSARDLGQGGQPQHF. The CDR3 DNA reads as TGCAGTGCTAGAGATTTGGGACAGGGAGGACAGCCCCAGCATTTT.

V usage is TRBV7-2 and J usage is TRBJ1-1; D is undetermined. V dropped 5 bases and J dropped 3 bases, with 13 bases sitting between them. Germline V lookup: CDR1 SGHTA, CDR2 FQGNSA. The CDR3 runs 14 residues. DNA of the CDR3: TGTGCCAGCAGCCCCGAGGAATATCACACTGAAGCTTTCTTT. Protein: CASSPEEYHTEAFF.

This chain's CDR3 is CASTEGDGVGEQFF. The CDR3 DNA follows: TGTGCCAGCACCGAAGGGGATGGGGTGGGTGAGCAGTTCTTC. The gene calls are TRBV6-1 and TRBJ2-1, with D maybe TRBD1 (5 bases). The CDR3 sequence is 14 residues long. Trimming cost V 7 bases and J 9 bases, with 19 bases left between them. Germline V gene data show CDR1 as MNHNS and CDR2 as SASEGT.

This chain connects TRBV5-7 to TRBJ2-2; TRBD2 aligns across 10 bases. TRBV5-7 is an ORF, with its function uncertain. J lost 4 bases, V lost 1 base, and 4 bases had no gene match. This CDR3 has 16 amino acids. CDR3 loop: CASSLRSSGSTGELFF. The CDR3 nucleotides are TGTGCCAGCAGCTTGCGGTCTAGCGGGAGCACCGGGGAGCTGTTTTTT.

This clonotype was detected ten times or more. This chain joins TRBV20-1 and TRBJ1-1; D unresolved. CDR3 length: 14 amino acids. Trimming shortened V by 0 bases and J by 1 base, and 9 bases separated the two germline ends. CDR1 is DFQATT and CDR2 is SNEGSKA in the germline V gene (reference sequence). The CDR3 nucleotides are TGCAGTGCTAGAGAGGTGGTTTGGAACACTGAAGCTTTCTTT. Protein product: CSAREVVWNTEAFF.

There are a few counts of this clonotype. This chain uses TRBV28 with TRBJ1-3; 10 bases line up with TRBD1. CDR1 and CDR2 from the germline V gene are MDHEN and SYDVKM. V dropped 6 bases and J dropped 1; count of bases not matched to a gene: 6. The CDR3 covers 16 residues. CDR3 region: CASRTKDRGSGNTIYF. The DNA for the CDR3 is TGTGCCAGCAGGACAAAGGACAGGGGGTCTGGAAACACCATATATTTT.

This clonotype was counted only a few times. V usage is TRBV29-1 and J usage is TRBJ2-1; TRBD2 matches at 7 bases. The germline CDR1 and CDR2 sequences are SQVTM and ANQGSEA. V dropped 4 bases and J dropped 9; count of bases not matched to a gene: 9. The CDR3 covers 13 residues. The CDR3 loop is CSVGLAVGSEQFF. The CDR3 region has the DNA TGCAGCGTTGGCCTAGCGGTGGGGAGTGAGCAGTTCTTC.

This sequence joins TRBV4-2 and TRBJ1-6; TRBD1 matches 7 bases. V lost 6 bases to trimming and J lost 0 bases; unmatched junction nucleotides: 5. This CDR3 has 16 amino acids. Germline V gene lookup returns CDR1 LGHNA and CDR2 YNFKEQ. CDR3 nucleotides: TGTGCCAGCAGACAGGGGTCCAGCTCCTATAATTCACCCCTCCACTTT. It is translated as CASRQGSSSYNSPLHF.

The rearrangement uses TRBV9 and TRBJ2-7; D remains ambiguous. Trimming removed 3 bases from V and 7 bases from J, with 8 bases in between. The CDR3 is made up of 11 amino acids. The germline CDR1 and CDR2 sequences are SGDLS and YYNGEE. CDR3: CASSGTCEQYF. CDR3 in DNA: TGTGCCAGCAGCGGCACGTGTGAGCAGTACTTC.

This clonotype has a handful of counts. The chain combines TRBV6-1 with TRBJ2-7; a weak D match, TRBD2 (6 bases). The CDR3 consists of 13 residues. Germline V gene lookup returns CDR1 MNHNS and CDR2 SASEGT. The V gene lost 5 bases and the J gene lost 5 bases, with 13 bases spanning the gap. In DNA form, the CDR3 reads TGTGCCAGCAGTTTTCGGGAGTTCCACGAGCAGTACTTC. The encoded protein is CASSFREFHEQYF.

This clonotype was seen more than once but under ten times. V gene TRBV30 combines with J gene TRBJ1-3; D gene unclear. The CDR3 loop spans 12 amino acids. Trimming removed 2 bases at V and 2 bases at J, with 4 bases between. Germline lookup yields CDR1 GTSNPN and CDR2 SVGIG (reference sequence). The CDR3 DNA reads TGTGCCTGGAGTAAGACTGGAAACACCATATATTTT. It is translated as CAWSKTGNTIYF.

The chain is built from TRBV20-1 and TRBJ2-6; D is possibly TRBD1 or TRBD2 (6 bases each). Per germline, CDR1 DFQATT and CDR2 SNEGSKA (reference sequence). The CDR3 loop spans 18 amino acids. Trimming took 4 bases from V and 4 from J, leaving 23 bases between them. In DNA form, the CDR3 reads TGCAGTGCTACCCCTGTTTGGGGGGCGCTTACCGGGGCCAACGTCCTGACTTTC. Translation: CSATPVWGALTGANVLTF.

The V call is TRBV27, the J call TRBJ2-1; the match to TRBD2 covers 8 bases. This CDR3 has 18 residues. V was pared by 2 bases and J by 8 bases, with 17 bases of the junction left unmatched. Germline CDR1 reads MNHEY; CDR2 reads SMNVEV (reference sequence). CDR3 bases: TGTGCCAGCAGTTTAAATACCCCATGGACAGCCGGGGGGGATGAGCAGTTCTTC. This encodes CASSLNTPWTAGGDEQFF.

In this sample, this clonotype turned up a few times. This sequence joins TRBV11-2 and TRBJ2-7; D unclear. CDR3 length equals 15 residues. In germline, CDR1 is SGHAT, CDR2 FQNNGV. The V end lost 0 bases, the J end lost 2 bases, and 11 bases lay between the germline ends. The CDR3 DNA is TGTGCCAGCAGCTTAGAGGGCTCTCCAGCCTACGAGCAGTACTTC. It yields the protein CASSLEGSPAYEQYF.

The chain joins TRBV13 to TRBJ2-5; D perhaps matches TRBD2 (5 bases). Trimming left V 3 bases short and J 0 bases short, with 8 bases between. Germline values: CDR1 PRHDT, CDR2 FYEKMQ (reference sequence). The CDR3 totals 14 residues. The CDR3 DNA is TGTGCCAGCAGCTTCCGGCGGGACCAAGAGACCCAGTACTTC. Translating gives CASSFRRDQETQYF.

The chain couples TRBV9 to TRBJ1-5, with D possibly TRBD1 on 5 matching bases. The germline CDR1 and CDR2 sequences are SGDLS and YYNGEE. The CDR3 runs 15 residues. The V gene lost 4 bases and the J gene lost 0 bases, with 11 bases spanning the gap. CDR3 bases: TGTGCCAGCAGCAGAACGGGGCATAGCAATCAGCCCCAGCATTTT. The encoded protein is CASSRTGHSNQPQHF.

CDR3 coding DNA: TGTGCCAGCAGCCAAGATATTTGGACAGCGAACACTGAAGCTTTCTTT. This translates into CASSQDIWTANTEAFF. The rearrangement joins TRBV3-1 to TRBJ1-1; D perhaps matches TRBD1 (6 bases). Trimming cost V 0 bases and J 1 base, with 12 bases left between them. CDR3 length: 16 residues. The germline CDR1 and CDR2 sequences are LGHDT and YNNKEL (reference sequence).

This clonotype was counted a few times. One end of the junction does not line up with germline, which may come from a read error. The chain couples TRBV7-8 to TRBJ2-2, with TRBD2 as a possible D gene (6 bases). There are 16 residues in the CDR3. CDR1 is SGHVS and CDR2 is FQNEAQ in the germline V gene. The CDR3 nucleotides read TGTACCAGCAGTCCAAGAACGGGAGTCAGCACCGGGGAGCTGTTTTTT. Encoded protein: CTSSPRTGVSTGELFF. The entire variable domain, with the rest obtained from reference TRBV7-8 and TRBJ2-2, is as follows: GAGVSQSPRYKVAKRGQDVALRCDPISGHVSLFWYQQALGQGPEFLTYFQNEAQLDKSGLPSDRFFAERPEGSVSTLKIQRTQQEDSAVYLCTSSPRTGVSTGELFFGEGSRLTVL.